The clone carrying this T cell receptor (beta chain) has more than one count but fewer than ten. What it binds is not known. The sample belongs to a study of T cells after yellow fever vaccination. About the research overall: Low-cell-number fractions were prepared with SMART-Seq v4 Ultra Low Input. Study-level points and caveats: Clones from primary vaccination mostly reappeared after the booster (about 97% CD4, 88% CD8). Compared with primary, the secondary response was weaker and peaked at day 5, not 15.

Using its own MiXCR run on the 5' RACE reads, TCRdb lists one record per CDR3 protein. Among approximately 600,000 distinct CDR3 sequences listed, 12% were seen once. Trimming stripped 3 bases from V and 6 bases from J, with 9 bases between. This CDR3 is 12 amino acids long. Per germline, CDR1 ENHRY and CDR2 SYGVKD. This chain connects TRBV10-3 to TRBJ2-7; D not resolved. The material sequenced was PBMCs, taken on the day of the yellow fever booster vaccination. This receptor was obtained from a man younger than 40 who received the YFV17D yellow fever vaccine. CDR3 sequence reads: CAISETLSEQYF. CDR3 DNA sequence: TGTGCCATCAGTGAAACCCTCTCCGAGCAGTACTTC.